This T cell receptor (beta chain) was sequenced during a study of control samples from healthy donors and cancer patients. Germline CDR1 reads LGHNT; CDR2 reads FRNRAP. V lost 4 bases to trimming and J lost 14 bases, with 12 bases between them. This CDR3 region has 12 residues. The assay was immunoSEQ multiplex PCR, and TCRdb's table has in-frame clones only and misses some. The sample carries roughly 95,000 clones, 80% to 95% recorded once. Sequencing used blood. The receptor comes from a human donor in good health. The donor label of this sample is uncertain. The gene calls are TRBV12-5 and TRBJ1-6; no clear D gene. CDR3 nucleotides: TGTGCTAGTGGTTCCGACCTACCCGCCCTCCACTTT. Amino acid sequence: CASGSDLPALHF. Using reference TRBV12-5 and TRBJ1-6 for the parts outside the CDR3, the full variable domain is DARVTQTPRHKVTEMGQEVTMRCQPILGHNTVFWYRQTMMQGLELLAYFRNRAPLDDSGMPKDRFSAEMPDATLATLKIQPSEPRDSAVYFCASGSDLPALHFGNGTRLTVT.